These 5 T cell receptor beta chains were sequenced from one sample in a study of vaccination effects on CD4 cells after COVID-19. Viral peptide pools were used in the ViraFEST assay to expand antigen-specific CD4+ T cells, and sequencing came afterward. The culture ran for approximately 9 days before CD4+ T cells were isolated. All participants had two doses of either the BNT162b2 or mRNA-1273 vaccine. Sequencing was performed with immunoSEQ multiplex PCR; in TCRdb, only in-frame clones are kept and a portion is missing. Of roughly 24,000 clones in the sample, about 75% were seen once. These TCRs' antigens remain unknown. Source: CD4+ T cells from PBMCs cultured with SARS-CoV-2 spike peptides, taken after COVID-19 vaccination. These receptors were collected from a human donor who received a COVID-19 vaccine. Some clones in this sample may be carry-over from other donors' samples.

V usage is TRBV6-6 and J usage is TRBJ1-2; 8 bases line up with TRBD1. The V and J ends lost 2 bases and 8 bases, in that order; junction bases with no gene match: 7. CDR3 length: 14 residues. Germline V gene sequence: CDR1 MNHNY, CDR2 SVGAGI (reference sequence). CDR3 protein: CASSYSQGAEGYTF. The DNA for the CDR3 is TGTGCCAGCAGTTACAGTCAGGGGGCCGAGGGCTACACCTTC.

The genes are TRBV10-2 and TRBJ2-1, with a possible D match to TRBD1 (6 bases). V dropped 6 bases and J dropped 4 bases, with 16 bases sitting between them. This CDR3 has 15 residues. Germline values: CDR1 WSHSY, CDR2 SAAADI. The DNA for the CDR3 is TGCGCCAGCAGCGAACAGGGAAGAGAATACAATGAGCAGTTCTTC. It encodes CASSEQGREYNEQFF.

V gene TRBV6-2 or TRBV6-3 combines with J gene TRBJ2-1, with a tentative D call TRBD1 (6 bases). The CDR3 has 15 residues. Germline V gives CDR1 MNHEY, CDR2 SVGEGT. Trimming took 2 bases from V and 1 from J, leaving 9 bases between them. The CDR3 DNA sequence: TGTGCCAGCAGTTACGTACAGGGTTCCTACAATGAGCAGTTCTTC. It yields the protein CASSYVQGSYNEQFF.

The chain joins TRBV7-3 to TRBJ1-6; D is undetermined. This CDR3 has 15 residues. Looked up from germline, CDR1 is SGHTA and CDR2 is FQGTGA. Trimming shortened V by 1 base and J by 7 bases, and 11 bases separated the two germline ends. CDR3 loop: CASSLSPMMNSPLHF. CDR3 in DNA: TGTGCCAGCAGCTTAAGCCCGATGATGAATTCACCCCTCCACTTT.

The rearrangement uses TRBV11-2 and TRBJ2-7; D is undetermined. V lost 2 bases and J lost 7, with 12 bases in between. The CDR3 sequence is 13 residues long. The germline V gene has CDR1 SGHAT and CDR2 FQNNGV. The CDR3 DNA is TGTGCCAGCAGCTTATATCCCTCCCATGAGCAGTACGTC. Protein product: CASSLYPSHEQYV.